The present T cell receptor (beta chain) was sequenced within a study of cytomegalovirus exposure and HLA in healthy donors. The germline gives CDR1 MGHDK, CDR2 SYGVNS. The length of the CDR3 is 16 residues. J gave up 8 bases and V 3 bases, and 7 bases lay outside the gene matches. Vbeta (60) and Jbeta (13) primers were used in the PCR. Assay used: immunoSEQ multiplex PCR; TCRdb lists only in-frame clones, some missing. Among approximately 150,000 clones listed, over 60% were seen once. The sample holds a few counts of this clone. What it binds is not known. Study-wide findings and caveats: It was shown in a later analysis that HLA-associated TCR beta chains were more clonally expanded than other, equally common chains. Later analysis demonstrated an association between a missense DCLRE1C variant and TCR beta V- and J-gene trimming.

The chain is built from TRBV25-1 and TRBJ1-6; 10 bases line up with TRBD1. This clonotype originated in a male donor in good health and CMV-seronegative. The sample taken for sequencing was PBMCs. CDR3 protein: CASSDDFGTGDSPLHF. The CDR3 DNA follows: TGTGCCAGCAGTGACGACTTCGGGACAGGGGATTCACCCCTCCACTTT.